The clone carrying this TCR beta chain was seen more than once but under ten times. No antigen is known for it. The record originates from a study of T-cell reconstitution after alpha-beta-depleted transplantation in children. The CDR3 totals 15 residues. In germline, CDR1 is DFQATT, CDR2 SNEGSKA (reference sequence). Unmatched junction bases numbered 14, after V lost 2 bases and J lost 7 bases. The TCRbeta library incorporated unique molecular identifiers. TCRdb re-analysed the PCR reads in MiXCR, keeping a single row per CDR3 protein. Here the sample spans about 540,000 distinct CDR3 sequences, roughly 27% being singletons. The study, taken as a whole, reports: Surviving recipient T cells and thymic progenitors accounted for the high day-60 TCRbeta diversity observed in some patients.

J is TRBJ2-7 and V is TRBV20-1, with 7 positions matching TRBD2. Sequenced material: PBMCs, taken before TCRalphabeta/CD19-depleted stem cell transplant. The TCR sequence derives from a boy in the first two years of life with Wiskott-Aldrich syndrome, due to receive a stem cell transplant. The CDR3 sequence: CSARRGVAPGGEQYF. The CDR3 DNA follows: TGCAGTGCTAGACGAGGGGTAGCGCCCGGGGGGGAGCAGTACTTC.